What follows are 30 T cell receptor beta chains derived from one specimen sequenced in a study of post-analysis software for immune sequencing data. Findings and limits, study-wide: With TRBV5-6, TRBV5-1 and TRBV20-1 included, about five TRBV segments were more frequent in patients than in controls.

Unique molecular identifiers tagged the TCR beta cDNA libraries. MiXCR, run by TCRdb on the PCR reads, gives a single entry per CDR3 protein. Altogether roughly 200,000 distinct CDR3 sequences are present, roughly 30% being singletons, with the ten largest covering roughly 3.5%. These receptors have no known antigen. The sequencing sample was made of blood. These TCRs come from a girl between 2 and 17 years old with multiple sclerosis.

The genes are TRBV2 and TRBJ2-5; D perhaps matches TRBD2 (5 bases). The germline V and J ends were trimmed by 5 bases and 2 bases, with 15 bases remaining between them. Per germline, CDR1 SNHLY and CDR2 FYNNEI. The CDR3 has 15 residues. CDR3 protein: CASSQRPGTQETQYF. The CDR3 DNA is TGTGCCAGCAGTCAGCGGCCCGGTACGCAAGAGACCCAGTACTTC.

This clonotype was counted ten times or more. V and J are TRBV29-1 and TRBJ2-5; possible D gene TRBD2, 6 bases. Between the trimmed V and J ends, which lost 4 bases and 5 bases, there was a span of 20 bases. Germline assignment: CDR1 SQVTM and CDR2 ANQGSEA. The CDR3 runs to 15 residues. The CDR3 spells CSVVGLARREETQYF. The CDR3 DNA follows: TGCAGCGTTGTCGGTCTAGCGAGACGAGAGGAGACCCAGTACTTC.

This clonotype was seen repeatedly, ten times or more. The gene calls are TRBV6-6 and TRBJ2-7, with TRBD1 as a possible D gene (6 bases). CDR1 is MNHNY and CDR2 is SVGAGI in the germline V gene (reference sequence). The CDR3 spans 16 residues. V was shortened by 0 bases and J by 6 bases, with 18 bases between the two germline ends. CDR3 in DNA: TGTGCCAGCAGTTACTCAGGGTTGGGGGCGCAGCGCGAGCAGTACTTC. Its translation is CASSYSGLGAQREQYF.

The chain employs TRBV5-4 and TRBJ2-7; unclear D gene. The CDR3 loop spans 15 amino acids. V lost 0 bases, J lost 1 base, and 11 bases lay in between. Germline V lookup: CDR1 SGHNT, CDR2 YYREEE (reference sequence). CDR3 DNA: TGTGCCAGCAGCTTGGCCGGTTCACCTTCCTACGAGCAGTACTTC. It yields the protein CASSLAGSPSYEQYF. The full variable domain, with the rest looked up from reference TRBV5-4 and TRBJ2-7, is ETGVTQSPTHLIKTRGQQVTLRCSSQSGHNTVSWYQQALGQGPQFIFQYYREEENGRGNFPPRFSGLQFPNYSSELNVNALELDDSALYLCASSLAGSPSYEQYFGPGTRLTVT.

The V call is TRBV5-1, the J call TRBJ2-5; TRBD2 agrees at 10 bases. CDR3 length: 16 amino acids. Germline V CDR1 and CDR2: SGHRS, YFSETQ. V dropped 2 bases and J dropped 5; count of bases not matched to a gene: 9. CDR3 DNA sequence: TGCGCCAGCAGCTTTGAGAGCGGGGGGGCCCCCGAGACCCAGTACTTC. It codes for CASSFESGGAPETQYF. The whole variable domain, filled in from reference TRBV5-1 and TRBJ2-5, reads KAGVTQTPRYLIKTRGQQVTLSCSPISGHRSVSWYQQTPGQGLQFLFEYFSETQRNKGNFPGRFSGRQFSNSRSEMNVSTLELGDSALYLCASSFESGGAPETQYFGPGTRLLVL.

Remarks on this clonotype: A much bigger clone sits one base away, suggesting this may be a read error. CDR3 sequence: CASSLAGQMNTETFF. As DNA, the CDR3 is TGTGCCAGCAGCTTAGCGGGACAGATGAACACTGAAACTTTCTTT. The chain couples TRBV7-2 to TRBJ1-1, with 7 bases matching TRBD1. This CDR3 region has 15 residues. Per the germline V gene, CDR1 is SGHTA and CDR2 is FQGNSA.

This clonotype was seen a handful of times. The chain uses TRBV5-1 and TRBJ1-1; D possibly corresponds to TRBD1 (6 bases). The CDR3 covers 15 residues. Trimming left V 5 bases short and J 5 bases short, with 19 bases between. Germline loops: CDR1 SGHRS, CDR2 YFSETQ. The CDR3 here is CASRYQTQGNTEAFF. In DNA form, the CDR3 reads TGCGCCAGCAGGTACCAAACACAGGGCAATACTGAAGCTTTCTTT.

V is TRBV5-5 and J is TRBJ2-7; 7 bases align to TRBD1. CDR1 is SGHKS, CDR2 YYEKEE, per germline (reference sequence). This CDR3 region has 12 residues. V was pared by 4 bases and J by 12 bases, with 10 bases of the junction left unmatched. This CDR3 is CASSQTGQRWYF. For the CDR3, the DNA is TGTGCCAGCAGCCAAACGGGACAGCGGTGGTACTTC.

The CDR3 nucleotides read TGTGCCGGCACCGGGGGAGTCTACGAGCAGTACTTC. Translated, it gives CAGTGGVYEQYF. The V and J genes are TRBV6-2 or TRBV6-3 and TRBJ2-7, with D possibly TRBD2 on 6 matching bases. The V end was cut by 11 bases, the J end by 3 bases, with 14 bases between. This CDR3 region has 12 residues. The V gene's germline CDR1 is MNHEY and CDR2 SVGEGT.

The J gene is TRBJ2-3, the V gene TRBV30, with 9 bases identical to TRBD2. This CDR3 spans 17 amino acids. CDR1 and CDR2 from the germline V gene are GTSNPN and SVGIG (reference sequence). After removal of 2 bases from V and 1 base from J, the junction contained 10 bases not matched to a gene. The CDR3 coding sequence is TGTGCCTGGAGTCGATTAAGTTTAGCGGGAGGCACAGATACGCAGTATTTT. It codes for CAWSRLSLAGGTDTQYF.

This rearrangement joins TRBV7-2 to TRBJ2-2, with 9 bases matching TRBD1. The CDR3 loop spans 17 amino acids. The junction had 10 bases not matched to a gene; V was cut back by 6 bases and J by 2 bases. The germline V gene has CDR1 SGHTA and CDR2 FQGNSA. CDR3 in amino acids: CASSFGTGFGNTGELFF. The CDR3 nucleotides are TGTGCCAGCAGTTTCGGGACAGGGTTTGGAAACACCGGGGAGCTGTTTTTT.

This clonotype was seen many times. CDR3 residues: CASSLGQGSTDTQYF. CDR3 nucleotide sequence: TGCGCCAGCAGCTTAGGACAGGGCTCCACAGATACGCAGTATTTT. The chain couples TRBV5-1 to TRBJ2-3; 8 bases match TRBD1. V was pared by 2 bases and J by 2 bases, with 4 bases of the junction left unmatched. The CDR3 extends over 15 amino acids. Germline assignment: CDR1 SGHRS and CDR2 YFSETQ.

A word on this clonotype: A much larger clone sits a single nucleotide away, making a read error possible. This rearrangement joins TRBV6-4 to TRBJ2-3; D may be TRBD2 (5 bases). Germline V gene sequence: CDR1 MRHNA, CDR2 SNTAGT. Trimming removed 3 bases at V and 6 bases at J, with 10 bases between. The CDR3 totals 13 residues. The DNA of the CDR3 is TGTGCCAGCAGTGAGAGGGCCAGGGATACGCAGTATTTT. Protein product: CASSERARDTQYF.

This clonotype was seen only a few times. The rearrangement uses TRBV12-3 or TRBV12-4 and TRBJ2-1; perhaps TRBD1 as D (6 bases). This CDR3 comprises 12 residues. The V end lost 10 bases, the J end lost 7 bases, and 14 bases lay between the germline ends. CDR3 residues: CATRTAGNEQFF. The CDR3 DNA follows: TGTGCCACTAGGACAGCCGGGAATGAGCAGTTCTTC.

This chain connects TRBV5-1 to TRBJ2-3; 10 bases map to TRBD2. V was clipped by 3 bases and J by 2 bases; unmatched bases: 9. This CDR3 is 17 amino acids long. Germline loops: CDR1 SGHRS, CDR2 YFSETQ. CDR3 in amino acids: CASSSSTTSGATDTQYF. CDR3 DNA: TGCGCCAGCAGCTCATCCACAACTAGCGGGGCCACAGATACGCAGTATTTT.

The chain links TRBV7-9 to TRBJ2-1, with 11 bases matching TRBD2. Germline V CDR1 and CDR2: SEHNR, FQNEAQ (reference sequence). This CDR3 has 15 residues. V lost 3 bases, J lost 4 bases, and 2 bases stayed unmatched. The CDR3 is CASSFPSGGYNEQFF. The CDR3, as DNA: TGTGCCAGCAGCTTCCCTAGCGGGGGGTACAATGAGCAGTTCTTC.

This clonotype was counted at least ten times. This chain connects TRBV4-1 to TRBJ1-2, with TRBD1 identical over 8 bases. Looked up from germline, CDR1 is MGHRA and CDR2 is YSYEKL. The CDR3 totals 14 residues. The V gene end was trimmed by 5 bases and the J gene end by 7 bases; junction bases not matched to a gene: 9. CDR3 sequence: CASSTRTGYGGYTF. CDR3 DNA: TGCGCCAGCAGCACACGGACAGGGTACGGTGGCTACACCTTC.

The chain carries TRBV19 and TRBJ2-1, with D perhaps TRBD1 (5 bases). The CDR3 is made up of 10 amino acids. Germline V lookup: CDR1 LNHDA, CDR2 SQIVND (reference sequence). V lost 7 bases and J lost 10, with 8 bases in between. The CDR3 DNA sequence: TGTGCCAGTAAGGGGCTAGAGCAGTTCTTC. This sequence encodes CASKGLEQFF.

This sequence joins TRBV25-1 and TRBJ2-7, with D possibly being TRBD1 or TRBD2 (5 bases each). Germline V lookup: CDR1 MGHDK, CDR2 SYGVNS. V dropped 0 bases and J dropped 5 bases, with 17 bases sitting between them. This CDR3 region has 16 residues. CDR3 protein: CASSEYKGTIRHEQYF. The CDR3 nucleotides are TGTGCCAGCAGTGAATATAAGGGGACGATTCGTCACGAGCAGTACTTC.

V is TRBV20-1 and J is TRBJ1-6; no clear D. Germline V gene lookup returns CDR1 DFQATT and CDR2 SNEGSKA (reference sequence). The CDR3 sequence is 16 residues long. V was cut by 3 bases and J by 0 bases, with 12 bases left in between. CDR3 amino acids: CSASNPRSSYNSPLHF. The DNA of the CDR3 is TGCAGTGCTAGTAATCCCCGGAGCTCCTATAATTCACCCCTCCACTTT.

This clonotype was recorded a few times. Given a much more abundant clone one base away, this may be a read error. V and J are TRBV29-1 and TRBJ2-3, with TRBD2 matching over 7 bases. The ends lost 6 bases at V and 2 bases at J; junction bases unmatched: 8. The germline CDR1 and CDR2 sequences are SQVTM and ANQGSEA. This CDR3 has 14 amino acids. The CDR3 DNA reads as TGCAGCGTAGACCTAGCGGCTAACACAGATACGCAGTATTTT. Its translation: CSVDLAANTDTQYF.

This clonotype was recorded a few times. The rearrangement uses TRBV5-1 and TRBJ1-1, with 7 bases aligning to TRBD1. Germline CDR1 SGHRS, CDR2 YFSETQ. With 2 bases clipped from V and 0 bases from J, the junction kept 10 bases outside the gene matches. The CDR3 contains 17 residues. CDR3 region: CASSLELGTALNTEAFF. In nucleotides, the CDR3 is TGCGCCAGCAGCTTAGAGTTAGGGACAGCCCTGAACACTGAAGCTTTCTTT.

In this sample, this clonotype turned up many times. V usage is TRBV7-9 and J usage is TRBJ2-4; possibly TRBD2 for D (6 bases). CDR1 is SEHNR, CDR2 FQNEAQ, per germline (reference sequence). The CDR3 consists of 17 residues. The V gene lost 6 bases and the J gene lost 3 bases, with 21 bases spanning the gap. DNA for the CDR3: TGTGCCAGCAGACCGGGAGCCAACCGGGACCTCAAAAACATTCAGTACTTC. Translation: CASRPGANRDLKNIQYF.

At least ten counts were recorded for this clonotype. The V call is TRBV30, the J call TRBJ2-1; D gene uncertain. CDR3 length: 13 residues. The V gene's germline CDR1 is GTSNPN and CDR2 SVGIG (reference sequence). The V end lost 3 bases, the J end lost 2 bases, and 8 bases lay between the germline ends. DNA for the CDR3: TGTGCCTGGAGAGAAGGTACCTACAATGAGCAGTTCTTC. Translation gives CAWREGTYNEQFF.

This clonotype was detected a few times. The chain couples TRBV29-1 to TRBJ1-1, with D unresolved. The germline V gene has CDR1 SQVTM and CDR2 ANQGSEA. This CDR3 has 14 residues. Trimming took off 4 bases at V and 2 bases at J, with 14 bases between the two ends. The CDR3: CSVVGSNTNTEAFF. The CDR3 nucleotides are TGCAGCGTTGTAGGATCCAACACCAACACTGAAGCTTTCTTT. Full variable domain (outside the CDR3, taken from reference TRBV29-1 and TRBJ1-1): SAVISQKPSRDICQRGTSLTIQCQVDSQVTMMFWYRQQPGQSLTLIATANQGSEATYESGFVIDKFPISRPNLTFSTLTVSNMSPEDSSIYLCSVVGSNTNTEAFFGQGTRLTVV.

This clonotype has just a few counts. The CDR3 DNA reads as TGTGCCAGCAGCTTAGGGGAAGTGAACCGGATGGCCAAAAACATTCAGTACTTC. Translating gives CASSLGEVNRMAKNIQYF. The V and J genes are TRBV7-8 and TRBJ2-4; no clear D gene. This CDR3 comprises 18 residues. Germline CDR1 and CDR2: SGHVS and FQNEAQ. Trimming pared 1 base from V and 1 base from J, leaving 17 bases between.

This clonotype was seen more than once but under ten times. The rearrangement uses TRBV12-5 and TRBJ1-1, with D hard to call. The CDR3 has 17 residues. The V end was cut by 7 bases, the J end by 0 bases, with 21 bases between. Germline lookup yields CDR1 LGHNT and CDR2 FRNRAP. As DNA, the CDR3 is TGTGCTAGTGCCAGGCCCCCGACCTCTACTATGAACACTGAAGCTTTCTTT. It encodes CASARPPTSTMNTEAFF.

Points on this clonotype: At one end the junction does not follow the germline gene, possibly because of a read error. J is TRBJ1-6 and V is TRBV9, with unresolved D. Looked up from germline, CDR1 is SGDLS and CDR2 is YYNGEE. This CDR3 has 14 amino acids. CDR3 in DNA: TGTGCCGGCAGCAACCGGGAGGGCGGGTCACCCCTCCACTTT. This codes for CAGSNREGGSPLHF.

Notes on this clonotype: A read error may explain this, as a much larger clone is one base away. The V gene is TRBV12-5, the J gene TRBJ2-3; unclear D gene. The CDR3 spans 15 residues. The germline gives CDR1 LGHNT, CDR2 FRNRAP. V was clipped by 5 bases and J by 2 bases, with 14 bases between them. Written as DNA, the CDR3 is TGTGCTAGTGGTCCGGAACAGCCGTACACAGATACGCAGTATTTT. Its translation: CASGPEQPYTDTQYF. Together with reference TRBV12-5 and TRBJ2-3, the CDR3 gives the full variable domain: DARVTQTPRHKVTEMGQEVTMRCQPILGHNTVFWYRQTMMQGLELLAYFRNRAPLDDSGMPKDRFSAEMPDATLATLKIQPSEPRDSAVYFCASGPEQPYTDTQYFGPGTRLTVL.

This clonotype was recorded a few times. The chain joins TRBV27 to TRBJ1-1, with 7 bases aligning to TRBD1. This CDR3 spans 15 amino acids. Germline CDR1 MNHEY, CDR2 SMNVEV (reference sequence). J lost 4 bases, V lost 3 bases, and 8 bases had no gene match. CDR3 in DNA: TGTGCCAGCAGTTTCGACAGGGAAGGGAGCACTGAAGCTTTCTTT. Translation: CASSFDREGSTEAFF.